The clone carrying this TCR beta chain was detected once. The data originate from a study of blood T cell repertoires in COVID-19. Across the whole study: The samples span acute and convalescent COVID-19 from the United States, Italy and Spain. T cells, B-cell-depleted T cells, or PBMCs provided the cDNA or gDNA that served as material.

In the original workflow: For nucleated cells, counts were estimated from reference gene primer amplification. Clones were read by immunoSEQ multiplex PCR, and TCRdb kept only the in-frame ones, dropping some. V and J calls and clone size are given by that table; D and trimming were obtained from the DNA. This sample has 270,000 or so clones, with roughly 86% found just once. The TCR comes from a man aged 40-49 years with active or convalescent COVID-19. Sequences were obtained from peripheral blood.

Here the CDR3 reads CASSQGPRGNTGELFF. The CDR3 region has the DNA TGTGCCAGCAGCCAAGGCCCCCGGGGTAACACCGGGGAGCTGTTTTTT. The rearrangement uses TRBV3-1 (or the pseudogene TRBV3-2) and TRBJ2-2; D possibly corresponds to TRBD2 (5 bases). CDR1 and CDR2 (germline): LGHDT, YNNKEL (reference sequence). The CDR3 runs 16 residues. V shed 1 base and J shed 2 bases, with 11 bases lying between them.